The rows below give T cell receptor beta chains drawn from one sample of a study of blood T cell repertoires in COVID-19. This table comes from immunoSEQ multiplex PCR, and its TCRdb copy is limited to in-frame clones, with some not included. The sample includes more than 150,000 clones, around 86% of them seen just once. The sequenced sample was peripheral blood. All receptors derive from a woman in her thirties or forties with acute or convalescent COVID-19. The CDR3 runs from the conserved cysteine through the conserved F or W. Each record gives: J gene, V gene, D gene, clone size, CDR3 protein, CDR3 DNA. A D gene is named only where the DNA matches it firmly. Some rows have no size entry. The others give once, few or many, or a class for an expanded clone.

J gene: TRBJ2-7
V gene: TRBV7-6
D gene: TRBD2
clone size: -
CDR3 protein: CASSLQSGGVYEQYF
CDR3 DNA: TGTGCCAGCAGCTTACAGAGCGGGGGGGTCTACGAGCAGTACTTC

J gene: TRBJ1-2
V gene: TRBV7-9
D gene: -
clone size: -
CDR3 protein: CASSLGGGVSYGYTF
CDR3 DNA: TGTGCCAGCAGCTTAGGCGGGGGCGTTAGCTATGGCTACACCTTC

J gene: TRBJ1-3
V gene: TRBV6-6
D gene: TRBD1
clone size: -
CDR3 protein: CAVRQGLAGNTIYF
CDR3 DNA: TGTGCCGTACGACAGGGTCTGGCTGGAAACACCATATATTTT

J gene: TRBJ2-5
V gene: TRBV27
D gene: TRBD2
clone size: medium-sized
CDR3 protein: CASSQGLAGLQETQYF
CDR3 DNA: TGTGCCAGCAGCCAAGGACTAGCGGGATTACAAGAGACCCAGTACTTC

J gene: TRBJ2-5
V gene: TRBV7-6
D gene: TRBD2
clone size: once
CDR3 protein: CASSLVLALRLETQYF
CDR3 DNA: TGTGCCAGCAGCTTAGTACTAGCGCTCCGTTTAGAGACCCAGTACTTC

J gene: TRBJ2-7
V gene: TRBV6-5
D gene: -
clone size: -
CDR3 protein: CASRKNRDRNEQYF
CDR3 DNA: TGTGCCAGCAGGAAAAACAGGGATAGGAACGAGCAGTACTTC

J gene: TRBJ2-5
V gene: TRBV13
D gene: TRBD2
clone size: once
CDR3 protein: CASSSPIAGGPQETQYF
CDR3 DNA: TGTGCCAGCAGCTCCCCCATAGCGGGAGGCCCCCAAGAGACCCAGTACTTC

J gene: TRBJ1-2
V gene: TRBV10-2
D gene: TRBD1
clone size: -
CDR3 protein: CASSRTGDNYGYTF
CDR3 DNA: TGCGCCAGCAGTCGGACAGGCGATAACTATGGCTACACCTTC

J gene: TRBJ1-5
V gene: TRBV5-1
D gene: TRBD1
clone size: -
CDR3 protein: CASSWGQGGSPQHF
CDR3 DNA: TGCGCCAGCAGCTGGGGACAGGGTGGGTCGCCCCAGCATTTT

J gene: TRBJ1-2
V gene: TRBV7-8
D gene: -
clone size: -
CDR3 protein: CASSPGDDLNGYTF
CDR3 DNA: TGTGCCAGCAGCCCGGGGGACGATCTTAATGGCTACACCTTC

J gene: TRBJ1-2
V gene: TRBV28
D gene: -
clone size: -
CDR3 protein: CASWRIGYGYTF
CDR3 DNA: TGTGCCAGCTGGAGGATCGGCTATGGCTACACCTTC

J gene: TRBJ2-7
V gene: TRBV4-1
D gene: TRBD2
clone size: -
CDR3 protein: CASSQEGGTDEQYF
CDR3 DNA: TGCGCCAGCAGCCAAGAGGGAGGGACGGACGAGCAGTACTTC

J gene: TRBJ2-1
V gene: TRBV29-1
D gene: -
clone size: many
CDR3 protein: CSFQGGGEQFF
CDR3 DNA: TGCAGCTTTCAGGGGGGCGGTGAGCAGTTCTTC

J gene: TRBJ2-3
V gene: TRBV27
D gene: -
clone size: -
CDR3 protein: CASSGRLLFSSTDTQYF
CDR3 DNA: TGTGCCAGCAGTGGTCGACTCCTCTTCTCCTCCACAGATACGCAGTATTTT